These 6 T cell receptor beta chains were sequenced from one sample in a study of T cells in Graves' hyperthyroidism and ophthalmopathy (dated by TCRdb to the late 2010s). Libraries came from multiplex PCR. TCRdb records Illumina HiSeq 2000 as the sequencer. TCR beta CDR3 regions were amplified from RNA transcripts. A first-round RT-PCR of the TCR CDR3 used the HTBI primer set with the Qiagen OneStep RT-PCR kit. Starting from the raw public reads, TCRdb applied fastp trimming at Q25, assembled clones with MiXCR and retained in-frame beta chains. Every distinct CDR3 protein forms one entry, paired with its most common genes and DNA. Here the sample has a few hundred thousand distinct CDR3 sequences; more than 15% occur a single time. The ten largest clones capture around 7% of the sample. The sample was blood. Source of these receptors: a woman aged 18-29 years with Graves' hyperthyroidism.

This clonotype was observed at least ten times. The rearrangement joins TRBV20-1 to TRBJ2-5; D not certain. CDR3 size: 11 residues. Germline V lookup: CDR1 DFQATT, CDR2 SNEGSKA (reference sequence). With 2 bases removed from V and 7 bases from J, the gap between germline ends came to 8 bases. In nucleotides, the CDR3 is TGCAGTGCTAGATCCTCTTCGACCCAGTACTTC. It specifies CSARSSSTQYF.

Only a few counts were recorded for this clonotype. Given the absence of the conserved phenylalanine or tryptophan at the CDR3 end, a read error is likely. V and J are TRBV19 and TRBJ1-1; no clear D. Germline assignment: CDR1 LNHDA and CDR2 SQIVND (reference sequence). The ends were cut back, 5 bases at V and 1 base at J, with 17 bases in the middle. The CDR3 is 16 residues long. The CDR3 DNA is TGTGCCAGTAGTCGAAACAGACGACTCCCGAACACTGAAGCTTTCCTT. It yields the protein CASSRNRRLPNTEAFL.

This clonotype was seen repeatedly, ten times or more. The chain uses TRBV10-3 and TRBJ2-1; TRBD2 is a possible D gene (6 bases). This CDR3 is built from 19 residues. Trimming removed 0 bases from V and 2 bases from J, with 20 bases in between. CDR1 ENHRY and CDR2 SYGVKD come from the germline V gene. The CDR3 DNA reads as TGTGCCATCAGTGAGTCCATGGGTAGCGGCAAAGATACCTACAATGAGCAGTTCTTC. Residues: CAISESMGSGKDTYNEQFF.

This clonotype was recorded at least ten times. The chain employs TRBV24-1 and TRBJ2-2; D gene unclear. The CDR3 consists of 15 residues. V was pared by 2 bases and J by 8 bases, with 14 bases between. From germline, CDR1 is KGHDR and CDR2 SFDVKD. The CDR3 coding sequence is TGTGCCACCAGTGATTCCCAGAGTTTCGGGGGGGAGCTGTTTTTT. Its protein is CATSDSQSFGGELFF.

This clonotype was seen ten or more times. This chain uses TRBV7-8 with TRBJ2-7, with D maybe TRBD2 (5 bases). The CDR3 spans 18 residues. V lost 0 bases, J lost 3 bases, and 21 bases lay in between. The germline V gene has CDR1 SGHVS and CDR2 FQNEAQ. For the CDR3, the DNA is TGTGCCAGCAGCTTAGCGCGAGGTACGGGGTTAAACCTCTACGAGCAGTACTTC. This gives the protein CASSLARGTGLNLYEQYF.

CDR3 sequence: CASSQEPSGNTIYF. The CDR3 DNA is TGCGCCAGCAGCCAAGAGCCCTCTGGAAACACCATATATTTT. The J gene is TRBJ1-3, the V gene TRBV4-1; no reliable D call. Germline CDR1 MGHRA, CDR2 YSYEKL. The CDR3 is 14 amino acids. Trimming removed 0 bases at V and 0 bases at J, with 3 bases between.